Sequencing of this T cell receptor beta chain was carried out in a study of CD8 T cells in Susac syndrome. This CDR3 comprises 14 residues. After removal of 5 bases from V and 3 bases from J, the junction contained 7 bases not matched to a gene. Germline CDR1 MNHEY, CDR2 SVGEGT. Reverse transcription of roughly 0.5 to 1 ug RNA was performed with random hexamers. TCRdb re-called the immunoSEQ multiplex PCR reads through MiXCR, storing one row per CDR3 protein. Of 330,000 or so distinct CDR3 sequences listed, 75% to 90% are singletons. The chain recombines TRBV6-2 or TRBV6-3 with TRBJ2-7; TRBD2 matches at 7 bases. Material for sequencing was CD8+ T cells from PBMCs. The source of this sequence is a human donor with multiple sclerosis. The CDR3 bases are TGTGCCAGCAGTCCCCGGGACTATAACTACGAGCAGTACTTC. Encoded protein: CASSPRDYNYEQYF.